The 32 T cell receptor beta chains in this list originate from one sample, sequenced in a study of blood T cell repertoires in COVID-19 (TCRdb year 2020). The library relied on the immunoSEQ multiplex PCR assay. Drawn from immuneACCESS, this table holds only the in-frame rearrangements with V and J called that TCRdb kept. Clones are partly lost; checked studies trace under half to an unresolved V gene and leave the rest unexplained. The sample table contains around 300,000 clones; only one count was recorded for roughly nine tenths of them. The ten largest clones represent approximately 2.1% of the sample. Sequenced input: peripheral blood. The origin of the receptors is a woman aged 30 to 39 with COVID-19, enrolled during active disease.

This rearrangement joins TRBV29-1 to TRBJ1-4; 7 nucleotides agree with TRBD1. The CDR3 spans 13 residues. V shed 7 bases, J shed 4 bases, and the junction held 6 bases outside the gene matches. Per the germline V gene, CDR1 is SQVTM and CDR2 is ANQGSEA. The CDR3 is CSARDSLNEKLFF. CDR3 nucleotide sequence: TGCAGCGCCCGGGACAGCCTTAATGAAAAACTGTTTTTT.

A note on this clone: Additional DNA sequences in this sample encode the identical CDR3. The rearrangement links TRBV6-1 to TRBJ2-4; TRBD2 matches at 8 bases. The CDR3 has 17 residues. Germline CDR1 reads MNHNS; CDR2 reads SASEGT. V was pared by 1 base and J by 1 base, with 6 bases of the junction left unmatched. The CDR3 here is CASSEGSGRGAKNIQYF. CDR3 sequence (DNA): TGTGCCAGCAGTGAAGGAAGCGGGAGAGGTGCCAAAAACATTCAGTACTTC.

The chain is built from TRBV5-1 and TRBJ1-4; TRBD1 might be the D (5 bases). V was pared by 0 bases and J by 7 bases, with 13 bases between. Germline CDR1 and CDR2: SGHRS and YFSETQ. This CDR3 has 15 amino acids. The CDR3 protein is CASSLEGTLAEKLFF. CDR3 DNA: TGCGCCAGCAGCTTGGAGGGGACTCTGGCTGAAAAACTGTTTTTT. The entire variable domain, with the rest obtained from reference TRBV5-1 and TRBJ1-4, is as follows: KAGVTQTPRYLIKTRGQQVTLSCSPISGHRSVSWYQQTPGQGLQFLFEYFSETQRNKGNFPGRFSGRQFSNSRSEMNVSTLELGDSALYLCASSLEGTLAEKLFFGSGTQLSVL.

This chain connects TRBV30 to TRBJ2-7; TRBD1 matches 9 bases. This CDR3 comprises 11 residues. The V segment lost 8 bases and the J segment 7 bases; nucleotides outside the gene matches: 6. The germline V gene has CDR1 GTSNPN and CDR2 SVGIG (reference sequence). CDR3 protein: CALQGAGEQYF. The DNA for the CDR3 is TGTGCCCTACAGGGGGCGGGTGAGCAGTACTTC.

The chain recombines TRBV3-1 (or the pseudogene TRBV3-2) with TRBJ2-2; 12 bases are shared with TRBD2. V shed 3 bases and J 4 bases; nucleotides not matched to a gene: 9. The CDR3 spans 18 residues. Germline CDR1 reads LGHDT; CDR2 reads YNNKEL (reference sequence). The chain's CDR3 is CASSQASGRAWGTGELFF. CDR3 nucleotides: TGTGCCAGCAGCCAGGCTAGCGGGAGGGCCTGGGGCACCGGGGAGCTGTTTTTT.

The chain joins TRBV7-9 to TRBJ1-4; a weak D match, TRBD1 (6 bases). The CDR3 extends over 15 amino acids. The germline V gene has CDR1 SEHNR and CDR2 FQNEAQ (reference sequence). V shed 4 bases and J shed 7 bases, with 16 bases lying between them. This CDR3 reads CASSSDQGSGEKLFF. DNA for the CDR3: TGTGCCAGCAGCTCCGACCAGGGGAGCGGTGAAAAACTGTTTTTT.

This clone occurred once. The V and J genes are TRBV29-1 and TRBJ1-1; D is perhaps TRBD1 (5 bases). V was trimmed by 2 bases and J by 4 bases, leaving 14 bases between them. Germline V lookup: CDR1 SQVTM, CDR2 ANQGSEA. This CDR3 has 14 amino acids. The CDR3 here is CSVESAGVGTEAFF. The CDR3 DNA reads TGCAGCGTTGAATCGGCGGGGGTGGGCACTGAAGCTTTCTTT.

The chain uses TRBV29-1 and TRBJ1-2, with D perhaps matching TRBD1 (6 bases). Germline CDR1 reads SQVTM; CDR2 reads ANQGSEA. CDR3 length: 14 amino acids. V dropped 6 bases and J dropped 4 bases, with 18 bases sitting between them. CDR3 sequence (DNA): TGCAGCGTGACAGCCGGGACACCCCCCTATGGCTACACCTTC. Its translation: CSVTAGTPPYGYTF.

This chain connects TRBV5-4 to TRBJ1-6; D is unclear. Germline CDR1 reads SGHNT; CDR2 reads YYREEE (reference sequence). V was trimmed by 0 bases and J by 0 bases, leaving 10 bases between them. There are 17 residues in the CDR3. The CDR3, as DNA: TGTGCCAGCAGCTTGGGACACCAGAGCTCCTATAATTCACCCCTCCACTTT. Translating it yields CASSLGHQSSYNSPLHF.

The rearrangement joins TRBV29-1 to TRBJ2-5; 10 nucleotides line up with TRBD2. Germline V gives CDR1 SQVTM, CDR2 ANQGSEA. The CDR3 covers 17 residues. After removal of 0 bases from V and 5 bases from J, the junction contained 12 bases not matched to a gene. DNA of the CDR3: TGCAGCGTTGAAGATCAGTGGAGCGGGAGGGCCGGGGAGACCCAGTACTTC. Translated, it gives CSVEDQWSGRAGETQYF.

This chain links TRBV18 with TRBJ2-3; 9 nucleotides match TRBD1. Germline V gives CDR1 KGHSH, CDR2 LQKENI. V shed 6 bases, J shed 4 bases, and the junction held 14 bases outside the gene matches. The CDR3 is 17 residues long. The CDR3 protein is CASSTTLTGQGPDTQYF. The CDR3 DNA follows: TGTGCCAGCTCTACAACCCTAACGGGACAGGGACCAGATACGCAGTATTTT.

About this clone: Other DNA sequences in the same sample also yield this CDR3. The CDR3 spells CASSLGLLNTEAFF. The CDR3 DNA reads TGTGCCAGCAGCTTAGGCTTGCTAAACACTGAAGCTTTCTTT. V gene TRBV11-2 combines with J gene TRBJ1-1; D gene uncertain. V lost 1 base, J lost 2 bases, and 8 bases lay in between. Germline loops: CDR1 SGHAT, CDR2 FQNNGV. CDR3 length equals 14 residues.

The chain combines TRBV6-1 with TRBJ2-5; weak D call: TRBD1 (5 bases). V lost 3 bases and J 2 bases, leaving 19 bases between the germline ends. The CDR3 length is 17 residues. CDR1 MNHNS and CDR2 SASEGT come from the germline V gene. The CDR3 loop is CASSELAGSQTQETQYF. The CDR3 DNA follows: TGTGCCAGCAGTGAGCTCGCAGGGTCGCAAACACAAGAGACCCAGTACTTC.

The chain joins TRBV5-1 to TRBJ2-3, with 10 positions matching TRBD2. Germline CDR1 reads SGHRS; CDR2 reads YFSETQ. V lost 4 bases to trimming and J lost 3 bases; unmatched junction nucleotides: 2. This CDR3 spans 14 amino acids. The CDR3 sequence is CASSLGLATDTQYF. The CDR3 bases are TGCGCCAGCAGCCTGGGACTAGCGACAGATACGCAGTATTTT.

The V gene is TRBV19, the J gene TRBJ2-1; 9 bases agree with TRBD2. Germline assignment: CDR1 LNHDA and CDR2 SQIVND (reference sequence). With 6 bases clipped from V and 8 bases from J, the junction kept 8 bases outside the gene matches. CDR3 length: 14 residues. Here the CDR3 reads CASRLSGSGDEQFF. DNA of the CDR3: TGTGCCAGTAGACTTAGCGGGAGTGGGGATGAGCAGTTCTTC.

This sequence joins TRBV28 and TRBJ2-1; 12 bases fit TRBD2. Germline lookup yields CDR1 MDHEN and CDR2 SYDVKM. The CDR3 contains 16 residues. The V and J ends lost 4 bases and 7 bases, in that order; junction bases with no gene match: 8. CDR3 amino acids: CASSSLTSGSINEQFF. CDR3 sequence (DNA): TGTGCCAGCAGTTCCCTGACTAGCGGGAGTATAAATGAGCAGTTCTTC.

This chain connects TRBV5-1 to TRBJ2-3; D ambiguous. V lost 0 bases, J lost 2 bases, and 7 bases lay in between. The CDR3 spans 14 residues. Germline values: CDR1 SGHRS, CDR2 YFSETQ. Written as DNA, the CDR3 is TGCGCCAGCAGCTTGGCCTACTCCACAGATACGCAGTATTTT. Protein product: CASSLAYSTDTQYF.

The chain carries TRBV12-3 or TRBV12-4 and TRBJ2-5; no clear D gene. The CDR3 length is 11 residues. The V end was cut by 5 bases, the J end by 7 bases, with 8 bases between. CDR3: CASSLRGTQYF. CDR3 coding DNA: TGTGCCAGCAGTCTTCGAGGGACCCAGTACTTC.

The J gene is TRBJ1-4, the V gene TRBV5-1, with 10 bases lining up with TRBD1. This CDR3 region has 15 residues. CDR1 SGHRS and CDR2 YFSETQ come from the germline V gene. Germline trimming cut 3 bases from V and 7 bases from J; bases unmatched to any gene: 6. Here the CDR3 DNA reads TGCGCCAGCAGCTCGGGGACAGGGGAGGGTGAAAAACTGTTTTTT. It yields the protein CASSSGTGEGEKLFF.

The CDR3 region is CATSAAGAYEQYF. As DNA, the CDR3 is TGTGCCACCAGTGCCGCAGGGGCCTACGAGCAGTACTTC. The gene calls are TRBV24-1 and TRBJ2-7; D possibly corresponds to TRBD1 (6 bases). CDR3 length equals 13 residues. Trimming removed 5 bases at V and 2 bases at J, with 9 bases between. Germline V gene sequence: CDR1 KGHDR, CDR2 SFDVKD.

The rearrangement links TRBV27 to TRBJ1-5; 7 bases match TRBD1. The V gene's germline CDR1 is MNHEY and CDR2 SMNVEV (reference sequence). V lost 5 bases, J lost 13 bases, and 11 bases stayed unmatched. The length of the CDR3 is 13 residues. Here the CDR3 reads CASSRQGLGSQHF. CDR3 coding DNA: TGTGCCAGCAGTCGACAGGGTCTGGGGTCTCAGCATTTT.

J is TRBJ2-1 and V is TRBV11-3; 9 positions match TRBD2. The V and J ends lost 5 bases and 8 bases, in that order; junction bases with no gene match: 13. The CDR3 sequence is 16 residues long. Per germline, CDR1 SGHNT and CDR2 YENEEA. CDR3 loop: CASSQSRSGSRDEQFF. CDR3 bases: TGTGCCAGCAGCCAATCCCGTAGCGGGAGTAGAGATGAGCAGTTCTTC. The variable domain in full, with the rest retrieved from reference TRBV11-3 and TRBJ2-1, is EAGVVQSPRYKIIEKKQPVAFWCNPISGHNTLYWYLQNLGQGPELLIRYENEEAVDDSQLPKDRFSAERLKGVDSTLKIQPAELGDSAVYLCASSQSRSGSRDEQFFGPGTRLTVL.

The genes are TRBV5-4 and TRBJ2-5; D possibly corresponds to TRBD1 (5 bases). V lost 0 bases to trimming and J lost 5 bases, with 11 bases between them. Germline-derived CDR1 and CDR2 are SGHNT and YYREEE (reference sequence). The CDR3 runs to 14 residues. In DNA form, the CDR3 reads TGTGCCAGCAGCTTGGTTCCAGGGTGGGAGACCCAGTACTTC. The encoded protein is CASSLVPGWETQYF.

This sequence joins TRBV5-6 and TRBJ1-2; maybe TRBD1 (5 bases). Per germline, CDR1 SGHDT and CDR2 YYEEEE. The CDR3 loop spans 15 amino acids. With 3 bases removed from V and 3 bases from J, the gap between germline ends came to 15 bases. The CDR3 loop is CASSSGPLGHYGYTF. CDR3 DNA sequence: TGTGCCAGCAGCTCAGGGCCATTAGGACACTATGGCTACACCTTC.

The gene calls are TRBV5-4 and TRBJ2-1; possibly TRBD2 for D (6 bases). The CDR3 runs to 16 residues. The germline CDR1 and CDR2 sequences are SGHNT and YYREEE (reference sequence). Trimming shortened V by 6 bases and J by 0 bases, and 16 bases separated the two germline ends. In DNA, the CDR3 is TGTGCCAGCACCTACGGGGGATTGAGCTCCTACAATGAGCAGTTCTTC. Protein sequence: CASTYGGLSSYNEQFF.

The V gene is TRBV5-1, the J gene TRBJ1-1; 7 bases match TRBD1. The CDR3 extends over 17 amino acids. The germline V gene has CDR1 SGHRS and CDR2 YFSETQ. The V and J ends lost 2 bases and 2 bases, in that order; junction bases with no gene match: 12. CDR3 sequence reads: CASSFRQGGIANTEAFF. CDR3 bases: TGCGCCAGCAGCTTCCGACAGGGTGGAATCGCCAACACTGAAGCTTTCTTT.

The chain links TRBV30 to TRBJ1-2, with TRBD1 matching over 10 bases. This CDR3 has 16 amino acids. Trimming at V came to 1 base and at J to 1 base, leaving 6 bases not matched to a gene. Germline CDR1 reads GTSNPN; CDR2 reads SVGIG (reference sequence). The CDR3 region is CAWSAWDRGVNYGYTF. The CDR3 DNA is TGTGCCTGGAGTGCCTGGGACAGGGGAGTTAACTATGGCTACACCTTC.

This rearrangement joins TRBV18 to TRBJ2-7; the D is unclear. The CDR3 length is 15 residues. Trimming stripped 0 bases from V and 0 bases from J, with 9 bases between. Germline V gives CDR1 KGHSH, CDR2 LQKENI. The CDR3 DNA is TGTGCCAGCTCACCACCGGGCCTGGACTCCTACGAGCAGTACTTC. Its protein product is CASSPPGLDSYEQYF.

The CDR3 nucleotides are TGTGCCAGCTCACGCGGGACAGACGGAAACACCATATATTTT. It yields the protein CASSRGTDGNTIYF. The genes are TRBV18 and TRBJ1-3, with 7 positions matching TRBD1. Trimming removed 4 bases from V and 4 bases from J; junction bases left unmatched: 4. CDR1 KGHSH and CDR2 LQKENI come from the germline V gene. CDR3 length: 14 residues.

The chain has TRBV30 and TRBJ1-1; D unresolved. The length of the CDR3 is 12 residues. Germline-derived CDR1 and CDR2 are GTSNPN and SVGIG (reference sequence). Trimming took 0 bases from V and 11 from J, leaving 13 bases between them. The CDR3 bases are TGTGCCTGGAGTGTACCTGGGGAGAGGGCTTTCTTT. Translated, it gives CAWSVPGERAFF.

V is TRBV24-1 and J is TRBJ2-2, with D perhaps matching TRBD1 (5 bases). In germline, CDR1 is KGHDR, CDR2 SFDVKD. Trimming left V 0 bases short and J 7 bases short, with 8 bases between. The CDR3 runs to 14 residues. The CDR3 here is CATSDLSQGGELFF. In DNA, the CDR3 is TGTGCCACCAGTGATTTGAGTCAGGGCGGGGAGCTGTTTTTT.

The chain combines TRBV19 with TRBJ1-2; 8 bases align to TRBD1. This CDR3 is 18 amino acids long. Trimming took 4 bases from V and 4 from J; bases not matched to a gene: 17. Per germline, CDR1 LNHDA and CDR2 SQIVND (reference sequence). Here the CDR3 DNA reads TGTGCCAGTAGTAACCAAAACAACCCGGGACAGGATATCTATGGCTACACCTTC. As protein: CASSNQNNPGQDIYGYTF.